The 11 T cell receptor beta chains given below trace back to one sample, sequenced in a study of sequential checkpoint blockade in melanoma. TCRdb keeps only in-frame clones here, not all; method: immunoSEQ multiplex PCR. The data show about 2,200 clones, with approximately 61% seen just once and roughly 14% held by the top ten. As for treatment: randomized to nivolumab then ipilimumab (arm A) or the reverse (arm B). The sequencing here drew on CD8+ T cells sorted from blood (inferred from file names), taken from a patient given nivolumab and ipilimumab in sequence. All receptors derive from a human patient with melanoma. Some clones in this sample may be carry-over from other donors' samples.

This sequence joins TRBV19 and TRBJ2-7, with D perhaps TRBD2 (5 bases). V shed 0 bases and J shed 2 bases, with 11 bases lying between them. The CDR3 loop spans 15 amino acids. CDR1 is LNHDA, CDR2 SQIVND, per germline (reference sequence). This CDR3 reads CASSIEAVGTYEQYF. CDR3 DNA sequence: TGTGCCAGTAGTATAGAAGCGGTGGGGACCTACGAGCAGTACTTC.

This chain links TRBV2 with TRBJ2-7; unclear D gene. V lost 2 bases and J 6 bases, leaving 20 bases between the germline ends. Per the germline V gene, CDR1 is SNHLY and CDR2 is FYNNEI. CDR3 length: 16 residues. The CDR3 here is CASSEIPTPTAGEQYF. The CDR3 DNA reads as TGTGCCAGCAGTGAAATCCCCACTCCAACGGCAGGCGAGCAGTACTTC.

The V gene is TRBV18, the J gene TRBJ2-7, with 8 bases fitting TRBD1. The V gene's germline CDR1 is KGHSH and CDR2 LQKENI. V gave up 4 bases and J gave up 8 bases; unmatched junction bases: 10. CDR3 length: 14 residues. The CDR3 DNA sequence: TGTGCCAGCTCACGGAAGACAGGGGAACCCAAGCAGTACTTC. Its translation is CASSRKTGEPKQYF.

This clone was seen only a few times. The chain couples TRBV19 to TRBJ1-2; perhaps TRBD1 as D (5 bases). The CDR3 loop spans 15 amino acids. V was pared by 1 base and J by 2 bases, with 11 bases between. Germline-derived CDR1 and CDR2 are LNHDA and SQIVND (reference sequence). The CDR3 nucleotides read TGTGCCAGTAGTATAGGGGGGGGATCCAACTATGGCTACACCTTC. Its translation is CASSIGGGSNYGYTF. The entire variable domain, with the rest obtained from reference TRBV19 and TRBJ1-2, is as follows: DGGITQSPKYLFRKEGQNVTLSCEQNLNHDAMYWYRQDPGQGLRLIYYSQIVNDFQKGDIAEGYSVSREKKESFPLTVTSAQKNPTAFYLCASSIGGGSNYGYTFGSGTRLTVV.

V gene TRBV13 combines with J gene TRBJ1-2, with D possibly being TRBD1 (5 bases). Looked up from germline, CDR1 is PRHDT and CDR2 is FYEKMQ (reference sequence). This CDR3 is 15 amino acids long. Trimming removed 4 bases from V and 0 bases from J, with 12 bases in between. The CDR3 DNA reads TGTGCCAGCAGCTCCCTATTGACAGCTAACTATGGCTACACCTTC. Its translation is CASSSLLTANYGYTF. Complete variable domain (other parts from reference TRBV13 and TRBJ1-2): AAGVIQSPRHLIKEKRETATLKCYPIPRHDTVYWYQQGPGQDPQFLISFYEKMQSDKGSIPDRFSAQQFSDYHSELNMSSLELGDSALYFCASSSLLTANYGYTFGSGTRLTVV.

This clone was seen more than once but under ten times. The genes are TRBV29-1 and TRBJ2-7; 10 bases line up with TRBD1. V shed 7 bases, J shed 6 bases, and the junction held 6 bases outside the gene matches. CDR3 size: 12 residues. Germline CDR1 and CDR2: SQVTM and ANQGSEA. The CDR3 DNA reads TGCAGCGCCGGGACAGGGGAGGCCGAGCAGTACTTC. Translating gives CSAGTGEAEQYF.

The chain carries TRBV7-9 and TRBJ1-2, with 8 bases lining up with TRBD1. Germline V gene sequence: CDR1 SEHNR, CDR2 FQNEAQ (reference sequence). The CDR3 spans 14 residues. Losses at the gene ends were 5 bases for V and 8 bases for J; bases not matched to a gene: 10. DNA for the CDR3: TGTGCCAGCAGCACCACGGACAGGGCAAAGGGCTACACCTTC. Amino acids: CASSTTDRAKGYTF.

V and J are TRBV21-1 and TRBJ2-7; the table's D call of TRBD2 was not tested on the DNA. TRBV21-1 is an annotated pseudogene. This CDR3 has 22 amino acids. CDR3 region: CASSKSSGSMASGILLAYEQYF. In nucleotides, the CDR3 is TGTGCCAGCAGCAAAAGCAGTGGGAGTATGGCTAGCGGTATCCTCCTTGCCTACGAGCAGTACTTC.

The chain uses TRBV6-4 and TRBJ2-6, with 9 bases fitting TRBD1. Germline trimming cut 3 bases from V and 3 bases from J; bases unmatched to any gene: 6. The CDR3 length is 17 residues. Germline V CDR1 and CDR2: MRHNA, SNTAGT. The CDR3 protein is CASSDTGGSDGANVLTF. The CDR3 DNA reads as TGTGCCAGCAGTGATACAGGGGGCTCGGATGGGGCCAACGTCCTGACTTTC.

V gene TRBV7-8 combines with J gene TRBJ1-2, with D possibly being TRBD1 (5 bases). Deletions cut 5 bases from V and 8 bases from J, with 18 bases between. This CDR3 spans 14 amino acids. In germline, CDR1 is SGHVS, CDR2 FQNEAQ. CDR3 sequence (DNA): TGTGCCAGCAGCCCCGCGGGGCAGGTTAAAGGCTACACCTTC. It codes for CASSPAGQVKGYTF.

This chain links TRBV19 with TRBJ1-4; D may be TRBD1 (6 bases). The germline gives CDR1 LNHDA, CDR2 SQIVND (reference sequence). The CDR3 covers 14 residues. V dropped 7 bases and J dropped 8 bases, with 17 bases sitting between them. CDR3 region: CASTQTGLEEKLFF. For the CDR3, the DNA is TGTGCCAGTACCCAAACAGGGCTGGAAGAAAAACTGTTTTTT.